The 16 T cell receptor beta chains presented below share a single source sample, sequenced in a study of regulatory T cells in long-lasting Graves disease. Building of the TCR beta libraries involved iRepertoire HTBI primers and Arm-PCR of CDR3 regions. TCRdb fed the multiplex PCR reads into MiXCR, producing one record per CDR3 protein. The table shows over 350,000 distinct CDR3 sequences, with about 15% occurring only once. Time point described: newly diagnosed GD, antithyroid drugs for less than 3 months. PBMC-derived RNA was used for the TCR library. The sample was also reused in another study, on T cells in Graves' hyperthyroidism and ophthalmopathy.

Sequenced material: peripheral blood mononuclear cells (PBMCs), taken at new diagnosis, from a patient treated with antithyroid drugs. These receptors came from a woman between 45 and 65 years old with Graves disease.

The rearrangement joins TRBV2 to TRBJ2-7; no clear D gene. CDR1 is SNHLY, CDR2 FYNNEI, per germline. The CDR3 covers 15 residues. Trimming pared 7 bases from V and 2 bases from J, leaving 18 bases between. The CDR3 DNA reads TGTGCCAGCACGTTCGGCGATCCGGTACCCTACGAGCAGTACTTC. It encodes CASTFGDPVPYEQYF. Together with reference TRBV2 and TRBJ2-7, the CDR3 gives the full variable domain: EPEVTQTPSHQVTQMGQEVILRCVPISNHLYFYWYRQILGQKVEFLVSFYNNEISEKSEIFDDQFSVERPDGSNFTLKIRSTKLEDSAMYFCASTFGDPVPYEQYFGPGTRLTVT.

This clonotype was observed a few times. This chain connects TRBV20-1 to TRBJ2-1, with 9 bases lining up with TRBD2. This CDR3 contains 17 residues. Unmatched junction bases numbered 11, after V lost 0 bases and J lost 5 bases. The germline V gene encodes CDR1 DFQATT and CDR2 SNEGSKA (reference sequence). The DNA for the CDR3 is TGCAGTGCTAGAGATCCCCGAGCGGGAGGAATCAACAATGAGCAGTTCTTC. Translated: CSARDPRAGGINNEQFF.

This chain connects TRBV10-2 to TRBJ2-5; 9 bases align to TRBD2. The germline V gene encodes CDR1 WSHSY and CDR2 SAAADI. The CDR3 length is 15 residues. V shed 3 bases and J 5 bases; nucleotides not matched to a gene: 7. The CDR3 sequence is CASSEVPSGTETQYF. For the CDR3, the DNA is TGCGCCAGCAGTGAAGTCCCTAGCGGGACTGAGACCCAGTACTTC.

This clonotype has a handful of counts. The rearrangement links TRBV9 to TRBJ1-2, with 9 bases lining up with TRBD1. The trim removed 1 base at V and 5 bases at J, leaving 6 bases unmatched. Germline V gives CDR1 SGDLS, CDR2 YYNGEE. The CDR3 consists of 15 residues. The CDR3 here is CASSVLGTGPYGYTF. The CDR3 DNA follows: TGTGCCAGCAGCGTACTAGGGACAGGGCCATATGGCTACACCTTC.

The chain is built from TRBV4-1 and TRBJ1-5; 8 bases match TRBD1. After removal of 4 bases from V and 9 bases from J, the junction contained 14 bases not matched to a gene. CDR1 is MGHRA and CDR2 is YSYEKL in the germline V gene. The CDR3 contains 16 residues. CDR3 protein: CASSPSRDRYTSPQHF. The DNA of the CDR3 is TGCGCCAGCAGCCCGTCCCGGGACAGGTACACCTCGCCCCAGCATTTT.

The DNA of the CDR3 is TGTGCCAGCAGCCAGGACAGGGGCTTTTACCGGCTGTTTTTT. Its translation is CASSQDRGFYRLFF. V gene TRBV4-2 combines with J gene TRBJ2-2; 9 bases match TRBD1. Trimming cost V 3 bases and J 13 bases; bases outside gene matches: 9. The CDR3 loop spans 14 amino acids. Germline V lookup: CDR1 LGHNA, CDR2 YNFKEQ.

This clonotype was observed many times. The CDR3, as DNA: TGTGCCAGCAGTTACCAGGCGGAGGGCGGAGAGACCCAGTACTTC. Translated, it gives CASSYQAEGGETQYF. The chain recombines TRBV6-2 or TRBV6-3 with TRBJ2-5, with TRBD2 as a possible D gene (6 bases). There are 15 residues in the CDR3. V lost 2 bases, J lost 4 bases, and 14 bases lay in between. Germline V gene sequence: CDR1 MNHEY, CDR2 SVGEGT.

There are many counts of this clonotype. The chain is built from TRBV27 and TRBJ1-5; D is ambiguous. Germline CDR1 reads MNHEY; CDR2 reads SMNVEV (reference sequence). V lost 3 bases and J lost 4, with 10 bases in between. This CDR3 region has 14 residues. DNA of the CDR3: TGTGCCAGCAGTTTGTCCCGGATGAATCAGCCCCAGCATTTT. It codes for CASSLSRMNQPQHF.

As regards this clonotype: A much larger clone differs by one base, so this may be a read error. CDR3 nucleotides: TGTGCCGGCAGCCTGTGGCTAGCGGGAGTGAATGAGCAGTTCTTC. Translation gives CAGSLWLAGVNEQFF. The V call is TRBV27, the J call TRBJ2-1; 10 bases fit TRBD2. The CDR3 contains 15 residues. Germline V lookup: CDR1 MNHEY, CDR2 SMNVEV (reference sequence).

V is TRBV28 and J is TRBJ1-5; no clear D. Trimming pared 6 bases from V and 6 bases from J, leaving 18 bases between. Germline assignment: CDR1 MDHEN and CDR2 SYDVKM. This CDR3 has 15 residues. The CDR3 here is CASRFLWGESQPQHF. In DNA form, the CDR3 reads TGTGCCAGCAGGTTTTTGTGGGGTGAGAGTCAGCCCCAGCATTTT.

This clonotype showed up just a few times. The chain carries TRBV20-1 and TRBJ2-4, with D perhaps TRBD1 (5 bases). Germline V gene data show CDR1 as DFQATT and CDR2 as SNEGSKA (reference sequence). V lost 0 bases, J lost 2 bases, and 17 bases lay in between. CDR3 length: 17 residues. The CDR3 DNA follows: TGCAGTGCTAGAGATAGGGCCGCCCCAGGGCCCAAAAACATTCAGTACTTC. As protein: CSARDRAAPGPKNIQYF.

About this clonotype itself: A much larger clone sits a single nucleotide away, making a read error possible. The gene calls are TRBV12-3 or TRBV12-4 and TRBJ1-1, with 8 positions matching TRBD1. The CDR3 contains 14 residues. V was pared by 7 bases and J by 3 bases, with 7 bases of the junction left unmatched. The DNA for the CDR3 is TGTGCCAGCATCCTACAGGGGGTGGACACTGAAGCTTTCTTT. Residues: CASILQGVDTEAFF.

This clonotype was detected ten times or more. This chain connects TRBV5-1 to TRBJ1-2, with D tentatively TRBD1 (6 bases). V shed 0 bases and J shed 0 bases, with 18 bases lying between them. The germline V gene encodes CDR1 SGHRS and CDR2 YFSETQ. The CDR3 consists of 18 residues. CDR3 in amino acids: CASSLDGQPEISNYGYTF. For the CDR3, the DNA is TGCGCCAGCAGCTTGGACGGACAGCCCGAAATCTCTAACTATGGCTACACCTTC.

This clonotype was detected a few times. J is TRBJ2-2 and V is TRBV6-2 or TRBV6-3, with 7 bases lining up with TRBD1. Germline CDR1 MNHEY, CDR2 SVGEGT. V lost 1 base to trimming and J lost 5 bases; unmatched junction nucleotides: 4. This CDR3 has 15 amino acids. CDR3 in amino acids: CASSYYRGGTGELFF. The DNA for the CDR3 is TGTGCCAGCAGTTACTACAGGGGTGGTACCGGGGAGCTGTTTTTT.

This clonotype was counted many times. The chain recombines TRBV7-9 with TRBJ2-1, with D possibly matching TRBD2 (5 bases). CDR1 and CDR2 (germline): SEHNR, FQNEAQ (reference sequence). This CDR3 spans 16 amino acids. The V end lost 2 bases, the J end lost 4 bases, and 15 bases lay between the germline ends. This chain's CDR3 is CASSLTLAQPYNEQFF. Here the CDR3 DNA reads TGTGCCAGCAGCTTAACCCTAGCCCAACCTTACAATGAGCAGTTCTTC.

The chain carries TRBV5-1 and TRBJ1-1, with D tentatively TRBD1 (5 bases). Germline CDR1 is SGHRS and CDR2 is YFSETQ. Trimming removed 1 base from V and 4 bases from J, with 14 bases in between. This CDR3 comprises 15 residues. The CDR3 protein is CASSLQGGGTTEAFF. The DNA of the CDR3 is TGCGCCAGCAGCTTGCAGGGTGGTGGGACCACTGAAGCTTTCTTT. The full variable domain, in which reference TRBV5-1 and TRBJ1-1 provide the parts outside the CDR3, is KAGVTQTPRYLIKTRGQQVTLSCSPISGHRSVSWYQQTPGQGLQFLFEYFSETQRNKGNFPGRFSGRQFSNSRSEMNVSTLELGDSALYLCASSLQGGGTTEAFFGQGTRLTVV.